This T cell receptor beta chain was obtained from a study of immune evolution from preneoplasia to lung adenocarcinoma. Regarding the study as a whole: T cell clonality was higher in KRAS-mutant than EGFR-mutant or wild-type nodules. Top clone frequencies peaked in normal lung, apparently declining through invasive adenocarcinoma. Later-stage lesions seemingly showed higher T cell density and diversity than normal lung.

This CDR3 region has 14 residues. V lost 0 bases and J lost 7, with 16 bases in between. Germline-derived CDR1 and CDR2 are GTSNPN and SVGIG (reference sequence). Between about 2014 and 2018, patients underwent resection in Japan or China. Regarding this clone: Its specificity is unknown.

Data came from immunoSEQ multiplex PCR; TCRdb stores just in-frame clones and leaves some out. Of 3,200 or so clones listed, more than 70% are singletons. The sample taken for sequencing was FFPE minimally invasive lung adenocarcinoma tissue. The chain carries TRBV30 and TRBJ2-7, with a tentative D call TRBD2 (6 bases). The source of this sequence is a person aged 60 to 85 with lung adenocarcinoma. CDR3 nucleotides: TGTGCCTGGAGTGTGGGGGGTGTCCGGGGTGAGCAGTACTTC. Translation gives CAWSVGGVRGEQYF.